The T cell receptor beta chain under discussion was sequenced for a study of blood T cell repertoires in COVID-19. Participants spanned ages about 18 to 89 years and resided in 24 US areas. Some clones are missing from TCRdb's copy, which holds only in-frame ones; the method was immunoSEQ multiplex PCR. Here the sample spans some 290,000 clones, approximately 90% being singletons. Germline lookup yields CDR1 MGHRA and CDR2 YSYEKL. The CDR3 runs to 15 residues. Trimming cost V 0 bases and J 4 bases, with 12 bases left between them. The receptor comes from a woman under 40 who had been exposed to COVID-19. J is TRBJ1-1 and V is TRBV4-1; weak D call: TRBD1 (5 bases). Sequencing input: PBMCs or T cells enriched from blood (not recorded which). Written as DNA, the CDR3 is TGCGCCAGCAGCCAAGAGGGGACTGGGAGCACTGAAGCTTTCTTT. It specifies CASSQEGTGSTEAFF.